This entry lists 25 T cell receptor beta chains sequenced from one sample in a study of beta chain features in type 1 diabetes. Study-level results: Patients with Type 1 diabetes showed moderately but significantly shorter TCRB CDR3s in all four CD4+ subsets.

cDNA synthesis used the whole RNA isolate, giving expressed TCRB sequences. Generated by immunoSEQ multiplex PCR, the TCRdb table keeps only in-frame clones and is missing some. Among approximately 50,000 clones listed, about 60% were seen once. These receptors lack a known antigen. Source material: stem cell memory CD4+ T cells from blood. The origin of the receptors is a woman in her thirties with type 1 diabetes.

This chain connects TRBV25-1 to TRBJ2-2; 10 bases align to TRBD2. The CDR3 is 14 residues long. V trimming: 6 bases; J trimming: 7 bases; junction bases outside the gene matches: 5. Germline CDR1 and CDR2: MGHDK and SYGVNS. DNA of the CDR3: TGTGCCAGCAGGATTAGCGGGAGGAACGGGGAGCTGTTTTTT. It codes for CASRISGRNGELFF.

The chain couples TRBV9 to TRBJ2-1; 7 bases match TRBD2. With 0 bases clipped from V and 4 bases from J, the junction kept 7 bases outside the gene matches. The V gene's germline CDR1 is SGDLS and CDR2 YYNGEE. This CDR3 spans 16 amino acids. The CDR3 DNA sequence: TGTGCCAGCAGCGTAGGACTAGCTCATCAATACAATGAGCAGTTCTTC. It specifies CASSVGLAHQYNEQFF.

The CDR3: CASRPGQGEETQYF. The CDR3 coding sequence is TGTGCCAGTAGGCCGGGACAGGGAGAAGAGACCCAGTACTTC. The chain couples TRBV19 to TRBJ2-5, with 9 bases fitting TRBD1. Germline V gene data show CDR1 as LNHDA and CDR2 as SQIVND (reference sequence). Trimming took 6 bases from V and 3 from J; bases not matched to a gene: 5. The CDR3 extends over 14 amino acids.

The chain employs TRBV2 and TRBJ2-5, with a possible D match to TRBD2 (6 bases). The DNA end favors TRBJ2-7, so the J call may be wrong. Germline V CDR1 and CDR2: SNHLY, FYNNEI. The CDR3 runs to 15 residues. In DNA form, the CDR3 reads TGTGCCAGCAGTGAGGCGGGGACCCTTAGCTACGAGCAGTACTTC. This codes for CASSEAGTLSYEQYF.

The V gene is TRBV30, the J gene TRBJ2-7, with D possibly matching TRBD1 (6 bases). The CDR3 has 15 amino acids. The germline CDR1 and CDR2 sequences are GTSNPN and SVGIG (reference sequence). V was shortened by 2 bases and J by 4 bases, with 18 bases between the two germline ends. The CDR3 DNA reads as TGTGCCTGGAGTCCGTACGGACAGCGACGGTACGAGCAGTACTTC. Residues: CAWSPYGQRRYEQYF.

This clone appeared a few times. The chain carries TRBV11-2 and TRBJ2-7; TRBD2 matches 9 bases. The CDR3 has 17 residues. Germline lookup yields CDR1 SGHAT and CDR2 FQNNGV. Germline trimming cut 7 bases from V and 2 bases from J; bases unmatched to any gene: 15. As DNA, the CDR3 is TGTGCCAGCACCCCCGGGGCGGGGGGGCGGTCCCCCTACGAGCAGTACTTC. Its translation: CASTPGAGGRSPYEQYF. The variable domain in full, with the rest retrieved from reference TRBV11-2 and TRBJ2-7, is EAGVAQSPRYKIIEKRQSVAFWCNPISGHATLYWYQQILGQGPKLLIQFQNNGVVDDSQLPKDRFSAERLKGVDSTLKIQPAKLEDSAVYLCASTPGAGGRSPYEQYFGPGTRLTVT.

The J gene is TRBJ2-5, the V gene TRBV9; unclear D gene. The end of the DNA aligns better with TRBJ2-7, so the J call may be wrong. The V gene's germline CDR1 is SGDLS and CDR2 YYNGEE. This CDR3 has 14 residues. The CDR3 DNA follows: TGTGCCAGCAGCGTAGGACTTCTGTCTTACGAGCAGTACTTC. This gives the protein CASSVGLLSYEQYF.

This clone was seen just once. CDR3 amino acids: CASGLAEETQYF. The CDR3 bases are TGTGCCAGCGGTTTGGCTGAAGAGACCCAGTACTTC. This rearrangement joins TRBV2 to TRBJ2-5; D is undetermined. V was shortened by 8 bases and J by 3 bases, with 10 bases between the two germline ends. The germline V gene has CDR1 SNHLY and CDR2 FYNNEI. This CDR3 has 12 residues.

The chain couples TRBV30 to TRBJ2-1, with TRBD2 matching 8 bases. CDR1 and CDR2 from the germline V gene are GTSNPN and SVGIG (reference sequence). J gave up 6 bases and V 3 bases, and 7 bases lay outside the gene matches. The CDR3 extends over 14 amino acids. The CDR3 spells CAWSKREKFNEQFF. The CDR3 DNA is TGTGCCTGGAGCAAGCGGGAGAAATTCAATGAGCAGTTCTTC.

This clone appeared a few times. The rearrangement joins TRBV5-6 to TRBJ2-2; TRBD2 aligns across 8 bases. Germline V CDR1 and CDR2: SGHDT, YYEEEE. Unmatched junction bases numbered 3, after V lost 1 base and J lost 1 base. CDR3 size: 16 residues. CDR3 region: CASSLRAGGNTGELFF. The CDR3 DNA reads as TGTGCCAGCAGCTTGCGGGCGGGAGGGAACACCGGGGAGCTGTTTTTT.

V usage is TRBV7-8 and J usage is TRBJ2-2, with a tentative D call TRBD2 (5 bases). Germline assignment: CDR1 SGHVS and CDR2 FQNEAQ. Trimming left V 2 bases short and J 6 bases short, with 10 bases between. The CDR3 is 14 residues long. The CDR3 reads CASSLRFGAGELFF. The CDR3 DNA reads TGTGCCAGCAGCTTACGATTCGGGGCCGGGGAGCTGTTTTTT.

The V gene is TRBV7-9, the J gene TRBJ2-5, with 7 positions matching TRBD2. The ends lost 8 bases at V and 1 base at J; junction bases unmatched: 7. CDR1 and CDR2 from the germline V gene are SEHNR and FQNEAQ (reference sequence). The CDR3 extends over 14 amino acids. The CDR3: CASAQRDRQETQYF. CDR3 nucleotide sequence: TGTGCCAGCGCCCAGCGGGACCGCCAAGAGACCCAGTACTTC.

The chain has TRBV18 and TRBJ2-1; D gene uncertain. Trimming removed 2 bases from V and 0 bases from J, with 8 bases in between. This CDR3 is 15 amino acids long. From germline, CDR1 is KGHSH and CDR2 LQKENI. CDR3 sequence: CASSPITLSYNEQFF. The CDR3 DNA follows: TGTGCCAGCTCACCAATCACTCTCTCCTACAATGAGCAGTTCTTC.

On this clone itself: This CDR3 is also generated by other DNA sequences in the sample. This chain uses TRBV7-2 with TRBJ2-5, with 9 bases lining up with TRBD2. Germline trimming cut 5 bases from V and 8 bases from J; bases unmatched to any gene: 12. Germline loops: CDR1 SGHTA, CDR2 FQGNSA. This CDR3 contains 15 residues. The CDR3 sequence is CASSTLAGARQTQYF. DNA of the CDR3: TGTGCCAGCAGCACCTTAGCGGGAGCAAGACAAACCCAGTACTTC.

The chain uses TRBV29-1 and TRBJ1-4; D might be TRBD1 (6 bases). V was shortened by 5 bases and J by 0 bases, with 10 bases between the two germline ends. The germline CDR1 and CDR2 sequences are SQVTM and ANQGSEA. CDR3 length: 14 amino acids. The CDR3, as DNA: TGCAGCGTTCGACAGGTTGCAACTAATGAAAAACTGTTTTTT. It specifies CSVRQVATNEKLFF.

This clone was detected a few times. This chain joins TRBV27 and TRBJ1-5; TRBD1 is a possible D gene (5 bases). CDR3 length equals 14 residues. The germline V and J ends were trimmed by 1 base and 6 bases, with 10 bases remaining between them. CDR1 is MNHEY and CDR2 is SMNVEV in the germline V gene (reference sequence). In nucleotides, the CDR3 is TGTGCCAGCAGTTTATGGGGGGGTAGTCAGCCCCAGCATTTT. Amino acid sequence: CASSLWGGSQPQHF.

The rearrangement uses TRBV4-1 and TRBJ2-1, with D maybe TRBD2 (6 bases). V lost 2 bases and J 1 base, leaving 12 bases between the germline ends. Germline assignment: CDR1 MGHRA and CDR2 YSYEKL. The CDR3 covers 16 residues. The CDR3 DNA sequence: TGCGCCAGCAGCCAATTGGGACTGAATTCCTACAATGAGCAGTTCTTC. Encoded protein: CASSQLGLNSYNEQFF.

This clone was counted a few times. The V gene is TRBV7-2, the J gene TRBJ2-3; TRBD2 matches at 11 bases. Per the germline V gene, CDR1 is SGHTA and CDR2 is FQGNSA. J was trimmed by 2 bases and V by 4 bases; bases with no gene match: 5. The CDR3 is made up of 16 amino acids. As DNA, the CDR3 is TGTGCCAGCAGCTGGACTAGCGGGTCAACCACAGATACGCAGTATTTT. It encodes CASSWTSGSTTDTQYF.

V and J are TRBV19 and TRBJ2-1; 7 nucleotides align to TRBD2. The CDR3 covers 17 residues. Germline CDR1 is LNHDA and CDR2 is SQIVND (reference sequence). The trim removed 3 bases at V and 3 bases at J, leaving 11 bases unmatched. CDR3 bases: TGTGCCAGTAGTATTTCCCTAGGGACGGGAGGCTACAATGAGCAGTTCTTC. This encodes CASSISLGTGGYNEQFF.

The chain is built from TRBV30 and TRBJ1-5, with 10 nucleotides matching TRBD1. V was clipped by 5 bases and J by 5 bases; unmatched bases: 3. CDR1 and CDR2 (germline): GTSNPN, SVGIG (reference sequence). This CDR3 contains 13 residues. CDR3 residues: CAWAGQGDQPQHF. The CDR3 DNA sequence: TGTGCCTGGGCCGGACAGGGGGATCAGCCCCAGCATTTT.

This clone has a handful of counts. The gene calls are TRBV9 and TRBJ2-1, with 11 bases matching TRBD2. Germline V lookup: CDR1 SGDLS, CDR2 YYNGEE. This CDR3 is built from 17 residues. With 0 bases clipped from V and 0 bases from J, the junction kept 2 bases outside the gene matches. As DNA, the CDR3 is TGTGCCAGCAGCGTAGGACTAGCGGGAAACTCCTACAATGAGCAGTTCTTC. Translating gives CASSVGLAGNSYNEQFF.

Here the CDR3 DNA reads TGCGCCAGCAGCTTGGAGGGGGTGGAGACCCAGTACTTC. This codes for CASSLEGVETQYF. The genes are TRBV5-1 and TRBJ2-5, with a possible D match to TRBD1 (6 bases). The CDR3 is 13 amino acids. Trimming left V 0 bases short and J 5 bases short, with 8 bases between. The germline V gene encodes CDR1 SGHRS and CDR2 YFSETQ.

About this clone: The sample holds other DNA sequences that translate to the same CDR3. The chain has TRBV7-9 and TRBJ2-3; no clear D. CDR3 length: 14 residues. Germline values: CDR1 SEHNR, CDR2 FQNEAQ (reference sequence). Trimming took 0 bases from V and 0 from J, leaving 4 bases between them. The CDR3 loop reads CASSLALSTDTQYF. DNA of the CDR3: TGTGCCAGCAGCTTAGCTCTGAGCACAGATACGCAGTATTTT.

The chain links TRBV30 to TRBJ1-2, with D uncertain. Trimming left V 4 bases short and J 11 bases short, with 11 bases between. Germline CDR1 and CDR2: GTSNPN and SVGIG (reference sequence). The CDR3 is made up of 10 amino acids. In DNA form, the CDR3 reads TGTGCCTGGAACCATATACTTTACACCTTC. Translated, it gives CAWNHILYTF. The whole variable domain, filled in from reference TRBV30 and TRBJ1-2, reads SQTIHQWPATLVQPVGSPLSLECTVEGTSNPNLYWYRQAAGRGLQLLFYSVGIGQISSEVPQNLSASRPQDRQFILSSKKLLLSDSGFYLCAWNHILYTFGSGTRLTVV.

The chain employs TRBV13 and TRBJ1-1; no clear D gene. The V end lost 4 bases, the J end lost 5 bases, and 8 bases lay between the germline ends. Germline lookup yields CDR1 PRHDT and CDR2 FYEKMQ (reference sequence). The CDR3 is 12 residues long. CDR3 sequence (DNA): TGTGCCAGCAGCTCGTGGGAGACTGAAGCTTTCTTT. This codes for CASSSWETEAFF.